The 18 T cell receptor beta chains reported below all come from one sample, sequenced in a study of T cell responses to AZD1222 COVID-19 vaccine. TCRdb's table, derived via immunoSEQ multiplex PCR, lists solely in-frame clones and lacks some. The table shows 100,000 to 150,000 clones, with 90% occurring only once. The sample here was peripheral blood, taken on day 0 of AZD1222 vaccination. These receptors all come from an adult in good health.

The rearrangement joins TRBV19 to TRBJ1-2; D is undetermined. Germline values: CDR1 LNHDA, CDR2 SQIVND (reference sequence). V was pared by 0 bases and J by 4 bases, with 12 bases between. CDR3 size: 15 residues. CDR3 in amino acids: CASSIDRAEGYGYTF. CDR3 bases: TGTGCCAGTAGTATAGATCGGGCAGAGGGCTATGGCTACACCTTC.

The chain carries TRBV6-4 and TRBJ2-1; D might be TRBD1 or TRBD2, each matching 5 bases. The V end lost 0 bases, the J end lost 7 bases, and 16 bases lay between the germline ends. The CDR3 runs to 16 residues. Germline V gene sequence: CDR1 MRHNA, CDR2 SNTAGT. The CDR3 DNA is TGTGCCAGCAGTGACTCGGGCAGGGAGCTGGGGAATGAGCAGTTCTTC. Translating it yields CASSDSGRELGNEQFF.

The rearrangement joins TRBV19 to TRBJ1-2; D is uncertain. Per the germline V gene, CDR1 is LNHDA and CDR2 is SQIVND (reference sequence). This CDR3 is 12 amino acids long. V lost 6 bases, J lost 1 base, and 6 bases lay in between. The CDR3 loop reads CASRTLNYGYTF. CDR3 in DNA: TGTGCCAGTAGGACACTTAACTATGGCTACACCTTC.

The rearrangement links TRBV2 to TRBJ2-7; D unclear. This CDR3 has 14 residues. V was clipped by 1 base and J by 2 bases, with 9 bases between them. Germline V gene lookup returns CDR1 SNHLY and CDR2 FYNNEI. Here the CDR3 reads CASSEVYGPYEQYF. The CDR3 nucleotides read TGTGCCAGCAGTGAAGTTTACGGGCCCTACGAGCAGTACTTC.

This chain joins TRBV15 and TRBJ1-1; a possible D gene is TRBD1 (6 bases). Germline CDR1 is LNHNV and CDR2 is YYDKDF (reference sequence). V dropped 8 bases and J dropped 6 bases, with 16 bases sitting between them. The CDR3 sequence is 13 residues long. The CDR3 bases are TGTGCCACCGGACGAGGGGGGGTCGCTGAAGCTTTCTTT. Amino acids: CATGRGGVAEAFF.

This clone came up a few times. This rearrangement joins TRBV5-4 to TRBJ1-4, with 8 bases identical to TRBD1. With V trimmed by 4 bases and J by 4 bases, 9 bases remained unmatched. CDR1 is SGHNT and CDR2 is YYREEE in the germline V gene (reference sequence). The CDR3 runs 16 residues. The CDR3 DNA reads TGTGCCAGCAGCGAAAGAACAGGGGGTAGTAATGAAAAACTGTTTTTT. It translates to CASSERTGGSNEKLFF.

The chain has TRBV11-1 and TRBJ1-1, with 7 bases identical to TRBD1. Germline CDR1 is SGHAT and CDR2 is FQDESV (reference sequence). The CDR3 sequence is 15 residues long. Unmatched junction bases numbered 9, after V lost 5 bases and J lost 3 bases. This chain's CDR3 is CASSLFQGGDTEAFF. In DNA, the CDR3 is TGTGCCAGCAGCCTCTTCCAGGGGGGGGACACTGAAGCTTTCTTT.

The chain combines TRBV27 with TRBJ2-7; D unclear. Germline V CDR1 and CDR2: MNHEY, SMNVEV (reference sequence). Deletions cut 0 bases from V and 5 bases from J, with 14 bases between. The CDR3 covers 15 residues. The CDR3: CASSLSASPGHEQYF. The CDR3 region has the DNA TGTGCCAGCAGTTTATCCGCGTCACCGGGCCACGAGCAGTACTTC.

This rearrangement joins TRBV30 to TRBJ1-1; D not certain. V was shortened by 4 bases and J by 4 bases, with 13 bases between the two germline ends. The CDR3 sequence is 13 residues long. Germline lookup yields CDR1 GTSNPN and CDR2 SVGIG (reference sequence). The CDR3 reads CAWILQVGTEAFF. CDR3 bases: TGTGCCTGGATTCTGCAGGTCGGCACTGAAGCTTTCTTT.

The rearrangement links TRBV9 to TRBJ1-3; D unresolved. V lost 2 bases and J lost 0, with 12 bases in between. The CDR3 has 16 amino acids. Germline CDR1 SGDLS, CDR2 YYNGEE. The DNA for the CDR3 is TGTGCCAGCAGCGTCGCAGCCGGCCGCTCTGGAAACACCATATATTTT. Its translation: CASSVAAGRSGNTIYF.

The chain carries TRBV3-1 (or the pseudogene TRBV3-2) and TRBJ2-7; tentatively, D is TRBD2 (6 bases). The germline V gene encodes CDR1 LGHDT and CDR2 YNNKEL (reference sequence). This CDR3 comprises 15 residues. Trimming took off 1 base at V and 3 bases at J, with 13 bases between the two ends. The CDR3 nucleotides are TGTGCCAGCAGCCAAGGCGGGACGGCCAGCTACGAGCAGTACTTC. This gives the protein CASSQGGTASYEQYF.

This chain uses TRBV30 with TRBJ1-2; D perhaps matches TRBD1 (5 bases). The CDR3 is 17 amino acids. The germline V gene has CDR1 GTSNPN and CDR2 SVGIG (reference sequence). V was clipped by 2 bases and J by 4 bases, with 23 bases between them. The CDR3 reads CAWSSGGGYSRGYGYTF. The DNA of the CDR3 is TGTGCCTGGAGTAGCGGGGGAGGCTACAGTCGAGGCTATGGCTACACCTTC.

The chain couples TRBV24-1 to TRBJ2-1; no clear D gene. CDR3 length: 15 residues. Per germline, CDR1 KGHDR and CDR2 SFDVKD. V lost 4 bases and J lost 0, with 9 bases in between. The chain's CDR3 is CATSDLRSSYNEQFF. The CDR3 nucleotides read TGTGCCACCAGTGACCTCCGGAGCTCCTACAATGAGCAGTTCTTC.

The V gene is TRBV27, the J gene TRBJ2-2; possibly TRBD2 for D (7 bases). V shed 5 bases and J shed 6 bases, with 16 bases lying between them. The CDR3 has 15 residues. The V gene's germline CDR1 is MNHEY and CDR2 SMNVEV (reference sequence). For the CDR3, the DNA is TGTGCCAGCAGTCATTACAGGGCGGGGGCCGGGGAGCTGTTTTTT. Translated: CASSHYRAGAGELFF.

The sample holds one count of this clone. The genes are TRBV9 and TRBJ2-2; D unresolved. Trimming removed 0 bases at V and 4 bases at J, with 13 bases between. Per germline, CDR1 SGDLS and CDR2 YYNGEE. There are 16 residues in the CDR3. The CDR3 DNA is TGTGCCAGCAGCGTAGGGCAGGATAAACCCACCGGGGAGCTGTTTTTT. This sequence encodes CASSVGQDKPTGELFF. The full variable domain, completed using reference TRBV9 and TRBJ2-2, is DSGVTQTPKHLITATGQRVTLRCSPRSGDLSVYWYQQSLDQGLQFLIQYYNGEERAKGNILERFSAQQFPDLHSELNLSSLELGDSALYFCASSVGQDKPTGELFFGEGSRLTVL.

The CDR3: CASSGTNQETQYF. CDR3 nucleotides: TGTGCCAGCAGTGGGACCAATCAAGAGACCCAGTACTTC. The chain uses TRBV2 and TRBJ2-5, with D unclear. V was trimmed by 4 bases and J by 2 bases, leaving 8 bases between them. This CDR3 has 13 amino acids. The germline CDR1 and CDR2 sequences are SNHLY and FYNNEI.

This sequence joins TRBV5-1 and TRBJ2-1, with D hard to call. Germline V lookup: CDR1 SGHRS, CDR2 YFSETQ. V shed 0 bases and J shed 0 bases, with 7 bases lying between them. The CDR3 length is 15 residues. The CDR3 DNA reads as TGCGCCAGCAGCTTGGGCGACTTCTCCTACAATGAGCAGTTCTTC. Protein: CASSLGDFSYNEQFF.

This clone was seen a single time. This chain links TRBV10-1 with TRBJ2-3; D might be TRBD1 or TRBD2, each matching 5 bases. Looked up from germline, CDR1 is WNHNN and CDR2 is SYGVQD (reference sequence). V was shortened by 4 bases and J by 6 bases, with 11 bases between the two germline ends. The CDR3 has 13 residues. CDR3 sequence reads: CASSGDPMDTQYF. The CDR3 coding sequence is TGCGCCAGCAGTGGGGACCCGATGGATACGCAGTATTTT.